The rows below give T cell receptor beta chains drawn from one sample of a study of vaccination and CD4 T cells after COVID-19. MiXCR, applied by TCRdb to the PCR reads, yields one record per CDR3 protein. This repertoire shows over 25,000 distinct CDR3 sequences, roughly 50% found once; its top ten account for less than 6%. The material was CD4+ T cells from blood, obtained about 7 months after SARS-CoV-2 vaccination. These receptors originate from a human donor who had recovered from COVID-19. Both conserved end residues are part of each CDR3. D genes are given only for firm matches. Only part of the rows carry a size: once, few, many, or a class if the clone is expanded.

V	size	J	D	DNA	CDR3
TRBV29-1	NA	TRBJ2-5	NA	TGCAGCGTTCTGAGCCCGACGGAGAGTGTCCAAGAGACCCAGTACTTC	CSVLSPTESVQETQYF
TRBV7-9	NA	TRBJ2-1	NA	TGTGCCAGCAGCTTAGGGACCCGCGGCCCCGAGCAGTTCTTC	CASSLGTRGPEQFF
TRBV6-1	NA	TRBJ1-3	NA	TGTGCCAGCAAAGTACAGGGCCCTGGAAACACCATATATTTT	CASKVQGPGNTIYF
TRBV28	NA	TRBJ1-6	NA	TGTGCCAGCAGTTTTGGGCACATAAGCTCCTATAATTCACCCCTCCACTTT	CASSFGHISSYNSPLHF
TRBV20-1	NA	TRBJ1-6	NA	TGCAGTGCTAGAGTTGAAAATTCACCCCTCCACTTT	CSARVENSPLHF
TRBV7-9	few	TRBJ1-2	NA	TGTGCCAGCAGCCCACCTTGGGGTCGCGATGGCTACACCTTC	CASSPPWGRDGYTF
TRBV15	NA	TRBJ2-3	TRBD2	TGTGCCACCAGCAGGGGTAGCGGGAGTGCAGATACGCAGTATTTT	CATSRGSGSADTQYF
TRBV20-1	NA	TRBJ2-5	NA	TGCAGTGCATCCAGGGGCGAAGAGACCCAGTACTTC	CSASRGEETQYF
TRBV7-2	NA	TRBJ1-5	NA	TGTGCCAGCAGCTCCCGGGGGGGAGGAATGGGTCAGCCCCAGCATTTT	CASSSRGGGMGQPQHF
TRBV7-2	few	TRBJ1-6	NA	TGTGCCAGCAGCTCCCTGGGGTCCTATAATTCACCCCTCCACTTT	CASSSLGSYNSPLHF
TRBV15	NA	TRBJ2-7	NA	TGTGCCACCAGCAGAGATTCTTGGGAGCAGTACTTC	CATSRDSWEQYF
TRBV7-8	NA	TRBJ2-5	TRBD2	TGTGCCAGCCGGGGGGAGAAAGAGACCCAGTACTTC	CASRGEKETQYF
TRBV20-1	few	TRBJ2-3	TRBD2	TGCAGTGCCAAACTACTAGCGCTTAGCACAGATACGCAGTATTTT	CSAKLLALSTDTQYF
TRBV20-1	NA	TRBJ2-7	NA	TGCAGTGCTAGAGACGGACCGGGTGATTGGCAGTACTTC	CSARDGPGDWQYF
TRBV15	NA	TRBJ2-2	TRBD2	TGTGCCACCAGCCCCCGGCGACACCGGACTAGCGGGAGTTTTGGGAGCGGGGAGCTGTTTTTT	CATSPRRHRTSGSFGSGELFF
TRBV20-1	NA	TRBJ2-7	TRBD2	TGCAGTGCTAGAGGTCTAGCGGGAGGTGGCGAGCAGTACTTC	CSARGLAGGGEQYF
TRBV6-5	NA	TRBJ1-2	NA	TGTGCCAGCAGTTACCGGCAGGGTCGGCCTTATGGCTACACCTTC	CASSYRQGRPYGYTF
TRBV20-1	few	TRBJ2-6	TRBD1	TGCAGTGCTCGACTCCGGGACAGGAGGACCTCTGGGGCCAACGTCCTGACTTTC	CSARLRDRRTSGANVLTF
TRBV6-1	NA	TRBJ1-2	NA	TGTGCCAGCCTTACGGCCCGGCGTGGCTACACCTTC	CASLTARRGYTF
TRBV6-1	NA	TRBJ2-1	TRBD2	TGTGCCAGCAGTGAATTACTAGCGGGGTACAATGAGCAGTTCTTC	CASSELLAGYNEQFF
TRBV27	NA	TRBJ2-1	TRBD1	TGTGCCAGTACGACTCGGCAGGGGGCCAATGAGCAGTTCTTC	CASTTRQGANEQFF
TRBV10-3	NA	TRBJ1-1	NA	TGTGCCATCAGCCTGGACGGGCTGAACACTGAAGCTTTCTTT	CAISLDGLNTEAFF
TRBV25-1	NA	TRBJ2-7	TRBD1	TGTGCCAGCAGTGATGACAGGGCAGGTTCCTACGAGCAGTACTTC	CASSDDRAGSYEQYF
TRBV7-3	NA	TRBJ2-1	TRBD2	TGTGCCAGCAGATTAGCGGGAGCGAATGAGCAGTTCTTC	CASRLAGANEQFF
TRBV19	once	TRBJ2-3	NA	TGTGCCAGTCTGGGGGCGGGACACCCTAGCACAGATACGCAGTATTTT	CASLGAGHPSTDTQYF
TRBV25-1	NA	TRBJ2-3	NA	TGTGCCAGCAGTGAGGGTAGCGCACACACAGATACGCAGTATTTT	CASSEGSAHTDTQYF
TRBV6-5	NA	TRBJ2-1	NA	TGTGCCAGCAGTTACGCCCCACCGGGAGAGCCCTACAATGAGCAGTTCTTC	CASSYAPPGEPYNEQFF
TRBV15	NA	TRBJ2-1	TRBD1	TGTGCCACCGAGGGACAGGGGAACTACAATGAGCAGTTCTTC	CATEGQGNYNEQFF
TRBV27	NA	TRBJ2-7	TRBD1	TGTGCCAGCAGACCCCCGGACAGGGGGTTGGAAGAGCAGTACTTC	CASRPPDRGLEEQYF